The 5 T cell receptor beta chains reported below all come from one sample, sequenced in a study of a mutant IDH1 vaccine in newly diagnosed glioma. Time point specified: baseline, week 1 (first vaccination visit). Noted treatment: pre-vaccination baseline after standard-of-care therapy. Assay used: immunoSEQ multiplex PCR; TCRdb lists only in-frame clones, some missing. Among 20,000 to 25,000 clones listed, approximately 93% were seen once. This material consisted of PBMCs, taken from a glioma patient treated with radiotherapy, temozolomide or both. These receptors originate from a middle-aged man with glioma.

V usage is TRBV27 and J usage is TRBJ2-7; maybe TRBD1 (6 bases). The CDR3 runs to 16 residues. Deletions cut 4 bases from V and 2 bases from J, with 18 bases between. Germline lookup yields CDR1 MNHEY and CDR2 SMNVEV (reference sequence). The CDR3 sequence is CASSSSAGERPYEQYF. The CDR3 coding sequence is TGTGCCAGCAGTTCGTCCGCAGGGGAGCGCCCCTACGAGCAGTACTTC.

This sequence joins TRBV7-2 and TRBJ2-3; 8 nucleotides line up with TRBD2. This CDR3 has 15 amino acids. The germline V gene has CDR1 SGHTA and CDR2 FQGNSA. V gave up 3 bases and J gave up 5 bases; unmatched junction bases: 7. CDR3 sequence: CASSFRGGPIDTQYF. CDR3 sequence (DNA): TGTGCCAGCAGCTTTCGCGGGGGGCCCATAGATACGCAGTATTTT. Supplemented by reference TRBV7-2 and TRBJ2-3, the full variable domain reads GAGVSQSPSNKVTEKGKDVELRCDPISGHTALYWYRQSLGQGLEFLIYFQGNSAPDKSGLPSDRFSAERTGGSVSTLTIQRTQQEDSAVYLCASSFRGGPIDTQYFGPGTRLTVL.

This sequence joins TRBV19 and TRBJ1-2; no definite D call. The CDR3 runs 15 residues. Trimming pared 8 bases from V and 6 bases from J, leaving 22 bases between. Germline-derived CDR1 and CDR2 are LNHDA and SQIVND (reference sequence). CDR3 residues: CASVDILLSADGYTF. CDR3 sequence (DNA): TGTGCCAGTGTCGATATCCTCCTGTCCGCTGATGGCTACACCTTC.

This chain uses TRBV18 with TRBJ2-7; 7 bases fit TRBD1. The CDR3 is made up of 14 amino acids. CDR1 and CDR2 from the germline V gene are KGHSH and LQKENI. V gave up 3 bases and J gave up 2 bases; unmatched junction bases: 4. CDR3 protein: CASSPGQKPYEQYF. In nucleotides, the CDR3 is TGTGCCAGCTCACCGGGACAGAAACCCTACGAGCAGTACTTC.

The count of this clone is one. The chain joins TRBV5-1 to TRBJ2-7; no clear D. CDR1 and CDR2 (germline): SGHRS, YFSETQ. This CDR3 has 16 residues. Trimming stripped 1 base from V and 2 bases from J, with 16 bases between. CDR3 amino acids: CASSLYGDTLPYEQYF. The CDR3, as DNA: TGCGCCAGCAGCTTGTATGGGGATACACTACCCTACGAGCAGTACTTC.